The following is a T cell receptor (beta chain) sequence with its context. Original methodology: Reference gene primer amplification gave nucleated cell count estimates. Measured with immunoSEQ multiplex PCR; TCRdb has only the in-frame clones, and not every one. Clone size and V and J calls were adopted from that table, with D and trimming inferred from the DNA. The table has approximately 150,000 clones, around 80% seen once. This entry is derived from a study of blood T cell repertoires in COVID-19. At the level of the study: Both acute and convalescent COVID-19 samples were obtained from the United States, Italy and Spain. Sources were T cells, B-cell-depleted T cells, or PBMCs; the material itself was cDNA or gDNA.

V lost 3 bases, J lost 6 bases, and 8 bases stayed unmatched. The CDR3 is 16 residues long. Germline V CDR1 and CDR2: MDHEN, SYDVKM. Sequencing was performed on peripheral blood. The TCR was taken from a man aged 55 to 69 with acute or convalescent COVID-19. The chain links TRBV28 to TRBJ1-4; the match to TRBD1 covers 9 bases. CDR3 bases: TGTGCCAGCAGTTTGCCCGGACAGGGGCGGTATGAAAAACTGTTTTTT. Amino acid sequence: CASSLPGQGRYEKLFF.